A single T cell receptor beta chain is shown here with its context. Its matching antigen is unknown. These data originate in a study of monozygotic twins with inflammatory bowel disease. Total RNA was isolated from whole blood without T cell sorting. TCRalpha and TCRbeta cDNA went through two nested PCRs of approximately 16 and 9 cycles. Using the 5' RACE reads, TCRdb records one entry per CDR3 protein without DNA. In total, the table holds approximately 330,000 distinct CDR3 sequences. Overall study results and limits: Against healthy co-twins, IBD patients had lower TCRbeta diversity (measured by inverse Simpson). What may have added variability to patient repertoires is that immunosuppressive treatments differed.

The clonotype was recovered from a human donor with ulcerative colitis or Crohn's disease, or a healthy co-twin of an affected twin (not recorded which). The sample taken for sequencing was blood.

The CDR3 region is CASSLRGGPNEQFF. The chain links TRBV6-6 to TRBJ2-1; with no DNA, the TCRdb D assignment of TRBD2 cannot be verified. Per germline, CDR1 MNHNY and CDR2 SVGAGI (reference sequence). The CDR3 covers 14 residues.